These T cell receptor beta chains were read from a single sample in a study of blood T cell repertoires in COVID-19. Only in-frame clones appear in the TCRdb table, and some are missing; sequencing was by immunoSEQ multiplex PCR. This sample carries 65,000 to 85,000 clones, approximately 80% of them seen once, and the ten largest clones take roughly 18%. Sample: peripheral blood. The origin of the receptors is a woman in her fifties or sixties with acute or convalescent COVID-19. Both conserved end residues are part of each CDR3. D genes are given only for firm matches. Only some rows state a clone size, as once, few, many or a class for expanded clones.

j_call v_call clone_size cdr3_length d_call cdr3_aa cdr3_nt
TRBJ2-5 TRBV5-4 - 15 TRBD2 CASSLSGGGQETQYF TGTGCCAGCAGTTTGAGCGGGGGGGGACAAGAGACCCAGTACTTC
TRBJ2-5 TRBV5-6 - 15 TRBD2 CASSRTSGPPPPQYF TGTGCCAGCAGTCGGACTAGCGGACCTCCACCGCCCCAGTACTTC
TRBJ1-4 TRBV7-9 - 17 - CASSLGNRVATNEKLFF TGTGCCAGCAGCTTAGGGAACAGGGTGGCAACTAATGAAAAACTGTTTTTT
TRBJ2-3 TRBV5-6 - 17 TRBD2 CASSLEASGDITDTQYF TGTGCCAGCAGCTTGGAGGCTAGCGGGGACATCACAGATACGCAGTATTTT
TRBJ2-5 TRBV7-9 few 13 TRBD1 CASRPTGQETQYF TGTGCCAGCAGGCCGACAGGGCAAGAGACCCAGTACTTC
TRBJ2-5 TRBV30 - 15 - CAWSVLGTTQETQYF TGTGCCTGGAGTGTACTGGGGACAACGCAAGAGACCCAGTACTTC
TRBJ2-4 TRBV5-1 - 19 TRBD2 CASSWTSGGSDLGKNIQYF TGCGCCAGCAGCTGGACTAGCGGGGGGTCCGACTTGGGCAAAAACATTCAGTACTTC
TRBJ1-3 TRBV7-9 few 15 - CASSLGQGPGNTIYF TGTGCCAGCAGCCTGGGGCAGGGGCCTGGAAACACCATATATTTT
TRBJ1-6 TRBV13 once 15 - CASSSQGLGNSPLHF TGTGCCAGCAGCTCACAGGGTCTGGGGAATTCACCCCTCCACTTT
TRBJ2-4 TRBV11-2 - 12 TRBD1 CASSSSGQNQYF TGTGCCAGCAGCTCCTCGGGACAGAATCAGTACTTC
TRBJ2-1 TRBV5-1 once 14 TRBD2 CASSQRLASNEQFF TGCGCCAGCAGCCAAAGACTAGCATCGAATGAGCAGTTCTTC
TRBJ1-5 TRBV4-1 - 17 - CASSHSKGKDSNQPQHF TGCGCCAGCAGCCATTCAAAGGGGAAGGATAGCAATCAGCCCCAGCATTTT
TRBJ2-1 TRBV7-9 - 16 - CASSPADRDYYNEQFF TGTGCCAGCAGCCCAGCGGACAGGGACTATTACAATGAGCAGTTCTTC
TRBJ1-1 TRBV7-2 few 14 TRBD1 CASSITDRVTEAFF TGTGCCAGCAGCATTACCGACAGGGTAACTGAAGCTTTCTTT
TRBJ1-6 TRBV20-1 - 17 TRBD1 CSASGTQDRGTNSPLHF TGCAGTGCTAGTGGGACTCAGGACAGGGGAACGAATTCACCCCTCCACTTT
TRBJ1-1 TRBV20-1 once 16 - CSASDSVKGSDTEAFF TGCAGTGCTAGTGATTCGGTAAAGGGGTCGGACACTGAAGCTTTCTTT
TRBJ1-6 TRBV14 - 13 - CASSQGGSSPLHF TGTGCCAGCAGCCAAGGCGGGAGCTCACCCCTCCACTTT
TRBJ1-2 TRBV4-1 many 14 - CASSQDQSNYGYTF TGCGCCAGCAGCCAAGATCAGTCTAACTATGGCTACACCTTC
TRBJ2-5 TRBV2 - 15 TRBD2 CASSEHVTSGETQYF TGTGCCAGCAGTGAACATGTGACTAGCGGGGAGACCCAGTACTTC
TRBJ1-5 TRBV9 - 16 - CASSVAGTHIHQPQHF TGTGCCAGCAGCGTAGCTGGGACACACATCCATCAGCCCCAGCATTTT
TRBJ2-3 TRBV5-1 - 14 - CASSPGLGTDTQYF TGCGCCAGCAGCCCCGGACTCGGCACAGATACGCAGTATTTT
TRBJ1-5 TRBV19 - 16 TRBD1 CASSILGTGVEKPQHF TGTGCCAGTAGTATTCTAGGGACAGGGGTCGAGAAGCCCCAGCATTTT
TRBJ1-2 TRBV29-1 once 13 TRBD1 CSVESGTGYGYTF TGCAGCGTTGAATCGGGGACAGGATACGGCTACACCTTC
TRBJ1-1 TRBV6-2/TRBV6-3 - 13 - CASSNSPNTEAFF TGTGCCAGCAGCAACAGCCCGAACACTGAAGCTTTCTTT
TRBJ2-1 TRBV10-2 - 15 TRBD2 CASSASSGEYNEQFF TGCGCCAGCAGTGCGTCTAGCGGGGAATACAATGAGCAGTTCTTC
TRBJ1-2 TRBV30 - 16 - CAWSKRTAQLMSGYTF TGTGCCTGGAGTAAACGTACAGCACAGCTAATGAGTGGCTACACCTTC